These T cell receptor beta chains were read from a single sample in a study of siplizumab effects on memory and regulatory T cells. Only in-frame clones appear in the TCRdb table, and some are missing; sequencing was by immunoSEQ multiplex PCR. Found here are 60,000 to 70,000 clones, approximately 88% of them singletons; the top ten hold around 1.6%. The sequenced sample consisted of Tregs sorted from blood. The receptors originated from a human donor in good health. CDR3s leave out the opening cysteine and the closing phenylalanine or tryptophan. Fields, in order: clone size, J gene, V gene, CDR3 protein. Size values are once, few and many counts, or a class for expanded clones, and some rows have none.

clone_size: -
j_call: TRBJ2-5
v_call: TRBV19
cdr3_aa: ASSIFGQETQY

clone_size: once
j_call: TRBJ1-1
v_call: TRBV11-3
cdr3_aa: ASTLQGTNTEAF

clone_size: -
j_call: TRBJ2-3
v_call: TRBV10-3
cdr3_aa: AISGPGASTDTQY

clone_size: -
j_call: TRBJ1-1
v_call: TRBV4-2
cdr3_aa: ASSQVATGPGLMAEAF

clone_size: -
j_call: TRBJ2-4
v_call: TRBV5-4
cdr3_aa: ASSLGQGRGQY

clone_size: -
j_call: TRBJ2-1
v_call: TRBV7-3
cdr3_aa: ASSLRSGTPYNEQF

clone_size: -
j_call: TRBJ2-7
v_call: TRBV6-4
cdr3_aa: ASSVEGYGEQY

clone_size: -
j_call: TRBJ1-6
v_call: TRBV19
cdr3_aa: ASSIKGTSSSYNSPLH

clone_size: once
j_call: TRBJ2-1
v_call: TRBV11-2
cdr3_aa: ASRNTGTINNEQF

clone_size: -
j_call: TRBJ1-5
v_call: TRBV7-3
cdr3_aa: ASGREMNQPQH

clone_size: -
j_call: TRBJ2-7
v_call: TRBV6-6
cdr3_aa: ASRLAGYEQY

clone_size: -
j_call: TRBJ1-5
v_call: TRBV10-3
cdr3_aa: AIVGQLDQPQH

clone_size: -
j_call: TRBJ2-3
v_call: TRBV6-4
cdr3_aa: ASSAGGGPDTQY

clone_size: once
j_call: TRBJ2-3
v_call: TRBV6-4
cdr3_aa: ASSEFSGRADTQY

clone_size: -
j_call: TRBJ1-3
v_call: TRBV19
cdr3_aa: ASNQRSRGPSGNTIY

clone_size: -
j_call: TRBJ2-1
v_call: TRBV15
cdr3_aa: ATSRGGSGRNSGYNEQF

clone_size: -
j_call: TRBJ2-1
v_call: TRBV6-4
cdr3_aa: ASSWTGQSEQF

clone_size: -
j_call: TRBJ2-7
v_call: TRBV6-5
cdr3_aa: ASSSIGLATYEQY

clone_size: -
j_call: TRBJ1-1
v_call: TRBV7-6
cdr3_aa: ASSRQGGVNTEAF

clone_size: -
j_call: TRBJ1-2
v_call: TRBV27
cdr3_aa: ASSFSWDRSNYGYT

clone_size: -
j_call: TRBJ1-2
v_call: TRBV28
cdr3_aa: ASSLPGRRAGYT

clone_size: -
j_call: TRBJ2-7
v_call: TRBV11-3
cdr3_aa: ASSLEQTGGSYEQY

clone_size: large
j_call: TRBJ1-2
v_call: TRBV30
cdr3_aa: AWSALGQNYGYT

clone_size: -
j_call: TRBJ2-3
v_call: TRBV6-5
cdr3_aa: ASRPSGQGFQTQY

clone_size: -
j_call: TRBJ2-2
v_call: TRBV5-1
cdr3_aa: ASSLVSPDTGELF

clone_size: -
j_call: TRBJ1-4
v_call: TRBV2
cdr3_aa: ASTRGAGVGEKLF

clone_size: -
j_call: TRBJ2-2
v_call: TRBV28
cdr3_aa: ASSSGRWRGGTGELF

clone_size: once
j_call: TRBJ2-7
v_call: TRBV14
cdr3_aa: ASSQPTGTGGAEQY

clone_size: -
j_call: TRBJ1-1
v_call: TRBV28
cdr3_aa: ASSRWGGYGTEAF

clone_size: -
j_call: TRBJ2-3
v_call: TRBV7-9
cdr3_aa: ASRSLEGSTDTQY

clone_size: few
j_call: TRBJ1-3
v_call: TRBV6-5
cdr3_aa: ASSGNRGQGNTIY

clone_size: -
j_call: TRBJ1-5
v_call: TRBV7-9
cdr3_aa: ASSLGAGSVGQPQH

clone_size: -
j_call: TRBJ1-2
v_call: TRBV7-8
cdr3_aa: ASSQLGTGANYGYT

clone_size: -
j_call: TRBJ2-3
v_call: TRBV27
cdr3_aa: ASTRTGQVTDTQY

clone_size: -
j_call: TRBJ2-5
v_call: TRBV19
cdr3_aa: ASSYGTARGETQY

clone_size: once
j_call: TRBJ1-5
v_call: TRBV6-5
cdr3_aa: ASSLGSNQPQH

clone_size: -
j_call: TRBJ2-7
v_call: TRBV11-2
cdr3_aa: ASSLIHQGGYEQY

clone_size: -
j_call: TRBJ1-5
v_call: TRBV15
cdr3_aa: ATSRDSGYSNQPQH

clone_size: -
j_call: TRBJ1-2
v_call: TRBV28
cdr3_aa: ASSLVRGTKQGYT

clone_size: -
j_call: TRBJ1-1
v_call: TRBV9
cdr3_aa: ASSVAVSNTEAF